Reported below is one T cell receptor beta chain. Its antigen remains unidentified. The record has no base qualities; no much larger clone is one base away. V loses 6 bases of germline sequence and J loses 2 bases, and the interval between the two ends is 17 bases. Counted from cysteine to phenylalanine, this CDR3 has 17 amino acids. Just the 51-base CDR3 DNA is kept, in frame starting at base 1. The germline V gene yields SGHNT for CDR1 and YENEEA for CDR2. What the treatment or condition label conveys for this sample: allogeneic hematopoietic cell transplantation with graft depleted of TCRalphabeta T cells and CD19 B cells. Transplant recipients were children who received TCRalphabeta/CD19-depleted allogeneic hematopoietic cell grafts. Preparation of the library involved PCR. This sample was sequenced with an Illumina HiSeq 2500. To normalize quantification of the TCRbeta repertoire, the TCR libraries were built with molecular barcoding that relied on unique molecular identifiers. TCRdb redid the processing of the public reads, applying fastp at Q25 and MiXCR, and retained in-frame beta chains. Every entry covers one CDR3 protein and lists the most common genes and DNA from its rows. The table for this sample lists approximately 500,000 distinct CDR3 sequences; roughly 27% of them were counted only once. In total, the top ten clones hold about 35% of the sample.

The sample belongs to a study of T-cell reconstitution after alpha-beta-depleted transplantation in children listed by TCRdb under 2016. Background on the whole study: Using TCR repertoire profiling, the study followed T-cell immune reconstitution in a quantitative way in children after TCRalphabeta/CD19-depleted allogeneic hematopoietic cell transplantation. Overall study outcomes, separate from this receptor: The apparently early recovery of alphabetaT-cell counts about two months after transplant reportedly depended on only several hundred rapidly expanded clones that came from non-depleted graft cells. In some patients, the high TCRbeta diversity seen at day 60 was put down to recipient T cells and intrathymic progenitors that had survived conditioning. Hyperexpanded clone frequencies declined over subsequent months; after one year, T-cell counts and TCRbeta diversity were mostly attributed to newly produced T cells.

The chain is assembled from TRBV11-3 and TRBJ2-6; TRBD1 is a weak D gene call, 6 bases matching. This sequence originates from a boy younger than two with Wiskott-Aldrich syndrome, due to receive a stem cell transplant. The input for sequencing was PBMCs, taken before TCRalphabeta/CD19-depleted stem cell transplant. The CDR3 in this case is CASSPGHRKAGANVLTF. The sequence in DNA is TGTGCCAGCAGTCCGGGACACCGAAAGGCTGGGGCCAACGTCCTGACTTTC.